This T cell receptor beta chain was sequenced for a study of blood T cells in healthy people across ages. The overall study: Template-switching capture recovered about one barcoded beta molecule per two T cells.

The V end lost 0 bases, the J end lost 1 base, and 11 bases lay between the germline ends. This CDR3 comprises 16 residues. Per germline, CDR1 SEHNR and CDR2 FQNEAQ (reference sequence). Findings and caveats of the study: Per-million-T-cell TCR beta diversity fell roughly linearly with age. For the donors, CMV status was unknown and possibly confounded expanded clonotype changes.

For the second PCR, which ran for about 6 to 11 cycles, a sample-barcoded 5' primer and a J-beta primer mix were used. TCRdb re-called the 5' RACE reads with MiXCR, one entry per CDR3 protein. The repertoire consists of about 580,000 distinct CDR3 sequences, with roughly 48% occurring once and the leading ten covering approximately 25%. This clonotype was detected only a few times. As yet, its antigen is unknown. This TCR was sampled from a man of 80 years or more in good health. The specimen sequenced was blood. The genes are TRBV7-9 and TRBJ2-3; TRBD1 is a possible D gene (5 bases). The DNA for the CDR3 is TGTGCCAGCAGCTTAGCGCTACAGGTTCGCACAGATACGCAGTATTTT. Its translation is CASSLALQVRTDTQYF.